Shown below are 20 T cell receptor beta chains from a single sample sequenced in a study of T cells after yellow fever vaccination. TCRdb reprocessed the 5' RACE reads with MiXCR, giving one entry per CDR3 protein. The data hold around 30,000 distinct CDR3 sequences, with just under 6.5% observed a single time. The sample here was PBMCs, either bulk or a sorted T-cell subset (CD4+, CD8+, memory, or dextramer-sorted; not recorded which), taken on the day of the yellow fever booster vaccination. These receptors were obtained from a man aged 25-45 years who received the YFV17D yellow fever vaccine.

The rearrangement uses TRBV4-3 and TRBJ2-6; 9 bases align to TRBD1. CDR1 is LGHNA, CDR2 YSLEER, per germline. This CDR3 is 17 amino acids long. V gave up 1 base and J gave up 2 bases; unmatched junction bases: 3. The CDR3 protein is CASSQGTGAAGANVLTF. DNA for the CDR3: TGCGCCAGCAGCCAAGGGACAGGGGCGGCTGGGGCCAACGTCCTGACTTTC.

This clonotype was counted ten times or more. In DNA, the CDR3 is TGTGCCAGCAGCCAACAGGTAGCCAAAAACATTCAGTACTTC. Protein: CASSQQVAKNIQYF. The chain couples TRBV3-1 to TRBJ2-4; D call uncertain. This CDR3 spans 14 amino acids. Germline V lookup: CDR1 LGHDT, CDR2 YNNKEL (reference sequence). V lost 2 bases and J lost 0, with 5 bases in between.

There are a few counts of this clonotype. The rearrangement uses TRBV2 and TRBJ1-6; D not resolved. CDR3 size: 12 residues. Germline V gene data show CDR1 as SNHLY and CDR2 as FYNNEI. The V end lost 3 bases, the J end lost 11 bases, and 8 bases lay between the germline ends. The DNA for the CDR3 is TGTGCCAGCAGTGATCACCGTCCACCCCTCCACTTT. Amino acids: CASSDHRPPLHF.

This clonotype was counted many times. The genes are TRBV7-9 and TRBJ2-7; D is uncertain. Germline V lookup: CDR1 SEHNR, CDR2 FQNEAQ (reference sequence). This CDR3 contains 12 residues. Trimming stripped 5 bases from V and 4 bases from J, with 9 bases between. The CDR3 here is CASSEGRYEQYF. DNA for the CDR3: TGTGCCAGCAGCGAAGGTAGATACGAGCAGTACTTC.

This clonotype came up many times. This chain joins TRBV5-1 and TRBJ1-2, with a tentative D call TRBD1 (5 bases). Germline V lookup: CDR1 SGHRS, CDR2 YFSETQ. The CDR3 consists of 15 residues. The V end was cut by 5 bases, the J end by 4 bases, with 18 bases between. The CDR3 sequence is CASSPGEGTAYGYTF. The CDR3 bases are TGCGCCAGCAGTCCTGGCGAGGGGACGGCCTATGGCTACACCTTC. Full variable domain (outside the CDR3, taken from reference TRBV5-1 and TRBJ1-2): KAGVTQTPRYLIKTRGQQVTLSCSPISGHRSVSWYQQTPGQGLQFLFEYFSETQRNKGNFPGRFSGRQFSNSRSEMNVSTLELGDSALYLCASSPGEGTAYGYTFGSGTRLTVV.

This clonotype was recorded a few times. The J gene is TRBJ2-1, the V gene TRBV10-3; 8 bases are shared with TRBD1. This CDR3 spans 15 amino acids. CDR1 is ENHRY and CDR2 is SYGVKD in the germline V gene. J gave up 6 bases and V 3 bases, and 7 bases lay outside the gene matches. CDR3 residues: CAISDPGTGPNEQFF. The CDR3, as DNA: TGTGCCATCAGTGACCCCGGGACAGGACCCAATGAGCAGTTCTTC.

This clonotype was counted ten times or more. The chain is built from TRBV29-1 and TRBJ2-1; 9 bases agree with TRBD2. The CDR3 covers 15 residues. CDR1 SQVTM and CDR2 ANQGSEA come from the germline V gene. V lost 6 bases to trimming and J lost 4 bases; unmatched junction nucleotides: 10. The CDR3 DNA sequence: TGCAGCGTGCCTCCCGGGACTAGCAGTTACAATGAGCAGTTCTTC. This translates into CSVPPGTSSYNEQFF.

This clonotype was seen ten or more times. The genes are TRBV20-1 and TRBJ2-5; TRBD2 is a possible D gene (5 bases). The CDR3 runs to 14 residues. Germline CDR1 and CDR2: DFQATT and SNEGSKA (reference sequence). Trimming removed 6 bases from V and 3 bases from J, with 17 bases in between. For the CDR3, the DNA is TGCAGTGCCCTAAAGAGGCGGGTAAAAGAGACCCAGTACTTC. This codes for CSALKRRVKETQYF.

This clonotype was seen ten or more times. The CDR3 nucleotides read TGTGCCAGCAACCCAGGGTCGCTAGGTCGGGAGACCCAGTACTTC. Its translation: CASNPGSLGRETQYF. The chain uses TRBV28 and TRBJ2-5, with D tentatively TRBD1 (5 bases). Germline V gene data show CDR1 as MDHEN and CDR2 as SYDVKM. V was trimmed by 7 bases and J by 5 bases, leaving 20 bases between them. The CDR3 length is 15 residues.

This clonotype has just a few counts. The chain joins TRBV30 to TRBJ2-2, with unresolved D. The CDR3 totals 16 residues. The germline V and J ends were trimmed by 5 bases and 7 bases, with 23 bases remaining between them. Germline V gene sequence: CDR1 GTSNPN, CDR2 SVGIG (reference sequence). CDR3 DNA: TGTGCCTGGTATGAACCCGACACAACGTTGTTCGGGGAGCTGTTTTTT. It encodes CAWYEPDTTLFGELFF.

A note on this clonotype: A much larger clone lies one base from this, so it may be a read error. The chain uses TRBV6-6 and TRBJ2-5; D is unclear. The CDR3 runs to 12 residues. Trimming left V 4 bases short and J 5 bases short, with 8 bases between. The germline CDR1 and CDR2 sequences are MNHNY and SVGAGI (reference sequence). This chain's CDR3 is CASSFPCETQYF. The CDR3 DNA reads TGTGCCAGCAGTTTCCCGTGCGAGACCCAGTACTTC.

There are many counts of this clonotype. The chain carries TRBV6-1 and TRBJ2-3; no clear D gene. There are 14 residues in the CDR3. Trimming removed 2 bases at V and 1 base at J, with 7 bases between. The germline V gene encodes CDR1 MNHNS and CDR2 SASEGT. CDR3 amino acids: CASSERIGTDTQYF. The DNA of the CDR3 is TGTGCCAGCAGTGAACGTATTGGCACAGATACGCAGTATTTT.

This clonotype has a count of ten or more. The rearrangement joins TRBV15 to TRBJ1-2; unclear D gene. Germline values: CDR1 LNHNV, CDR2 YYDKDF (reference sequence). Trimming shortened V by 0 bases and J by 7 bases, and 9 bases separated the two germline ends. CDR3 length equals 13 residues. CDR3 nucleotide sequence: TGTGCCACCAGCAGAGATCCGGCGAGTGGCTACACCTTC. Translated, it gives CATSRDPASGYTF.

This clonotype showed up many times. The rearrangement joins TRBV4-3 to TRBJ1-6; D uncertain. Trimming shortened V by 5 bases and J by 6 bases, and 14 bases separated the two germline ends. CDR1 and CDR2 (germline): LGHNA, YSLEER. The CDR3 loop spans 15 amino acids. The CDR3 coding sequence is TGCGCCAGCAGCTCCGGGCTCAGGATTAATTCACCCCTCCACTTT. Translation: CASSSGLRINSPLHF.

The rearrangement links TRBV15 to TRBJ2-7, with TRBD2 identical over 12 bases. The CDR3 spans 19 residues. CDR1 LNHNV and CDR2 YYDKDF come from the germline V gene (reference sequence). J gave up 0 bases and V 6 bases, and 15 bases lay outside the gene matches. CDR3 region: CATRIARVGLAGTSYEQYF. CDR3 nucleotides: TGTGCCACCAGGATTGCGCGTGTTGGACTAGCGGGGACCTCCTACGAGCAGTACTTC. The entire variable domain, with the rest obtained from reference TRBV15 and TRBJ2-7, is as follows: DAMVIQNPRYQVTQFGKPVTLSCSQTLNHNVMYWYQQKSSQAPKLLFHYYDKDFNNEADTPDNFQSRRPNTSFCFLDIRSPGLGDTAMYLCATRIARVGLAGTSYEQYFGPGTRLTVT.

Comments on this clonotype: A much bigger clone sits one base away, suggesting this may be a read error. This chain connects TRBV28 to TRBJ1-1; TRBD1 matches 7 bases. The CDR3 runs 15 residues. CDR1 MDHEN and CDR2 SYDVKM come from the germline V gene. The CDR3 coding sequence is TGTGCCAGCCGTTCGACAGGGCGCATGAAGACTGAAGCTTTCTTT. It codes for CASRSTGRMKTEAFF.

Here the CDR3 DNA reads TGTGCCAGTAGTCCCCGACAAAGCAATCAGCCCCAGCATTTT. Protein sequence: CASSPRQSNQPQHF. This rearrangement joins TRBV19 to TRBJ1-5; unclear D gene. The CDR3 length is 14 residues. The germline V and J ends were trimmed by 5 bases and 1 base, with 9 bases remaining between them. Germline values: CDR1 LNHDA, CDR2 SQIVND (reference sequence).

This clonotype was observed a few times. CDR3 in amino acids: CASTTDQGTYNEQFF. CDR3 in DNA: TGTGCCAGCACCACTGACCAAGGGACCTACAATGAGCAGTTCTTC. This chain uses TRBV6-1 with TRBJ2-1; D remains ambiguous. This CDR3 is 15 amino acids long. The V end lost 7 bases, the J end lost 2 bases, and 15 bases lay between the germline ends. Per the germline V gene, CDR1 is MNHNS and CDR2 is SASEGT.

Worth noting for this clonotype: A clone one base away is much larger, so this may be a read error. V and J are TRBV20-1 and TRBJ2-1; 15 nucleotides agree with TRBD2. The CDR3 totals 17 residues. Germline V gives CDR1 DFQATT, CDR2 SNEGSKA (reference sequence). This CDR3 is CSAGGLAGGWLGNELFF. CDR3 nucleotide sequence: TGCAGTGCTGGGGGACTAGCGGGAGGATGGTTGGGCAATGAGCTGTTCTTC.

There are many counts of this clonotype. The V gene is TRBV12-3 or TRBV12-4, the J gene TRBJ2-7, with D possibly TRBD2 on 6 matching bases. V lost 6 bases and J lost 2, with 11 bases in between. The CDR3 length is 13 residues. CDR3 DNA sequence: TGTGCCAGCAGGGGTAGCGGCGCCTACGAGCAGTACTTC. It codes for CASRGSGAYEQYF.